These T cell receptor beta chains were read from a single sample in a study of memory CD4+ T cells and cytomegalovirus serostatus. Libraries were prepared by immunoSEQ multiplex PCR; TCRdb keeps only in-frame clonotypes and omits some of them. The sample includes under 75,000 clones, around 82% of them seen just once. The sample comprised memory CD4+ T cells from blood. These receptors were taken from an adult in good health and CMV-seronegative. Some clones in this sample may be carry-over from other donors' samples. CDR3s include the opening cysteine and the closing phenylalanine or tryptophan. A D gene is named only where the DNA matches it firmly. Where a row states a size, it is once, few, many or the class of an expanded clone; other rows omit it.

d_gene | abundance | j_gene | v_gene | CDR3nt | CDR3aa
TRBD2 | NA | TRBJ2-1 | TRBV7-9 | TGTGCCAGCAGCTTAACCCTTAGCGGGAGGAATGAGCAGTTCTTC | CASSLTLSGRNEQFF
NA | NA | TRBJ2-7 | TRBV5-1 | TGCGCCAGCAGCTTGGGAACAGGCGTTAGGTCCTACGAGCAGTACTTC | CASSLGTGVRSYEQYF
TRBD2 | NA | TRBJ2-7 | TRBV5-6 | TGTGCCAGCAGCTTGTGGGGTCCCCCCGGGACTAGCGGCGAGCAGTACTTC | CASSLWGPPGTSGEQYF
NA | NA | TRBJ1-4 | TRBV5-4 | TGTGCCAGCAGCTTCCAGGCTAATGAAAAACTGTTTTTT | CASSFQANEKLFF
TRBD1 | NA | TRBJ1-2 | TRBV29-1 | TGCAGCGTGCTGACTGGACAGGGTCTTTATGGCTACACCTTC | CSVLTGQGLYGYTF
NA | NA | TRBJ2-7 | TRBV4-1 | TGCGCCAGCAGCCCCGGTATGGGGATGGTGCAGTACTTC | CASSPGMGMVQYF
NA | NA | TRBJ2-4 | TRBV11-2 | TGTGCCAGCAGCTCTACAGGTTACCGAGCCAAAAACATTCAGTACTTC | CASSSTGYRAKNIQYF
NA | NA | TRBJ2-2 | TRBV7-2 | TGTGCCAGCAGCTCTGAACGGGGCGGGGAGCTGTTTTTT | CASSSERGGELFF
NA | few | TRBJ1-6 | TRBV4-1 | TGCGCCAGCAGCCAAGGGCCGTCACCCCTCCACTTT | CASSQGPSPLHF
TRBD1 | NA | TRBJ1-1 | TRBV6-6 | TGTGCCAGCAGTTTCGGGGACAGGGAAGCTTTCTTT | CASSFGDREAFF
TRBD2 | NA | TRBJ2-5 | TRBV28 | TGTGCCAGCAGCCCTCGAGGGAGGGGCGACCAAGAGACCCAGTACTTC | CASSPRGRGDQETQYF
NA | NA | TRBJ1-3 | TRBV5-1 | TGCGCCAGCAGGCCAGGGGACGTCGGCACCATATATTTT | CASRPGDVGTIYF
TRBD2 | few | TRBJ2-1 | TRBV27 | TGTGCCAGCAGTACCAGGACTAGCGGGACCATAAATGAGCAGTTCTTC | CASSTRTSGTINEQFF
NA | NA | TRBJ1-2 | TRBV5-1 | TGCGCCAGCAGCTTGGGGGCCAGCGGGAACTATGGCTACACCTTC | CASSLGASGNYGYTF
TRBD1 | NA | TRBJ1-3 | TRBV9 | TGTGCCAGCAGCGTTACCACGACAGGGCCTGGAAACACCATATATTTT | CASSVTTTGPGNTIYF
TRBD1 | NA | TRBJ1-2 | TRBV28 | TGTGCCAGCAGTCTAGGGACAGGCCGAGGGAGCAACTATGGCTACACCTTC | CASSLGTGRGSNYGYTF
TRBD1 | NA | TRBJ1-1 | TRBV6-1 | TGTGCCAGCAGTGAAGGACAGGGGGGGACTGAAGCTTTCTTT | CASSEGQGGTEAFF
NA | NA | TRBJ2-7 | TRBV6-1 | TGTGCCAGCAGACCTACAGGGAGGGCCTACGAGCAGTACTTC | CASRPTGRAYEQYF
NA | once | TRBJ1-3 | TRBV28 | TGTGCCAGCAGGCGTGGGGGAAACACCATATATTTT | CASRRGGNTIYF
TRBD2 | NA | TRBJ2-7 | TRBV7-2 | TGTGCCAGCACCCCCCGCGGGGGGATAAGGTACGAGCAGTACTTC | CASTPRGGIRYEQYF
TRBD1 | NA | TRBJ1-1 | TRBV5-5 | TGTGCCAGCAGCTTGGCGCCGGACAGGGGCACTGAAGCTTTCTTT | CASSLAPDRGTEAFF
NA | NA | TRBJ2-1 | TRBV27 | TGTGCCAGTCATGCATTTGACAATGAGCAGTTCTTC | CASHAFDNEQFF
NA | NA | TRBJ1-3 | TRBV19 | TGTGCCAGTAGTATGGCGGGATCCTCTGGAAACACCATATATTTT | CASSMAGSSGNTIYF
NA | once | TRBJ2-7 | TRBV28 | TGTGCCAGCAGTCGAACACCGGATTACGAGCAGTACTTC | CASSRTPDYEQYF
TRBD1 | NA | TRBJ2-6 | TRBV9 | TGTGCCAGCAGCGACCGACAGGGGGCCCACTCTGGGGCCAACGTCCTGACTTTC | CASSDRQGAHSGANVLTF
NA | few | TRBJ1-6 | TRBV30 | TGTGCCTGGAGTACCCTTGGCGGCAGGAATTCACCCCTCCACTTT | CAWSTLGGRNSPLHF
NA | NA | TRBJ2-2 | TRBV5-6 | TGTGCCAGCAGCTCAGGGGGGTTTGTCCGAAGTGCCGGGGAGCTGTTTTTT | CASSSGGFVRSAGELFF
NA | NA | TRBJ1-5 | TRBV6-5 | TGTGCCAGCAACCCGGGACGGCCGCCCCAGCATTTT | CASNPGRPPQHF
NA | once | TRBJ1-2 | TRBV30 | TGTGCCTGGGAGTCAAACTATGGCTACACCTTC | CAWESNYGYTF
NA | NA | TRBJ1-2 | TRBV11-2 | TGTGCCAGCAGCGCCCGAACAGGGAGCTATGGCTACACCTTC | CASSARTGSYGYTF
NA | NA | TRBJ2-5 | TRBV29-1 | TGCAGCGCTGGAGACCCAGGGACTGGGGAGACCCAGTACTTC | CSAGDPGTGETQYF
NA | NA | TRBJ1-3 | TRBV6-1 | TGTGCCAGCAGTGAGTCAGGGGGAAACACCATATATTTT | CASSESGGNTIYF
NA | NA | TRBJ1-1 | TRBV5-4 | TGTGCCAGCAGCTTGGCCCTTGGCAGGTCCTGGGGCACTGAAGCTTTCTTT | CASSLALGRSWGTEAFF
NA | NA | TRBJ2-3 | TRBV5-1 | TGCGCCAGCAGCTTGGCCCGAGGTTTGGACATTAGCACAGATACGCAGTATTTT | CASSLARGLDISTDTQYF
NA | NA | TRBJ2-7 | TRBV28 | TGTGCCAGCAGTCTGGACAGATACGAGCAGTACTTC | CASSLDRYEQYF
NA | NA | TRBJ1-1 | TRBV18 | TGTGCCAGCTCACCGTTAAGGGCAAGTGACACTGAAGCTTTCTTT | CASSPLRASDTEAFF
NA | once | TRBJ2-7 | TRBV30 | TGTGCCTGGAGTGTACCCAGCTACGAGCAGTACTTC | CAWSVPSYEQYF
NA | NA | TRBJ1-1 | TRBV7-9 | TGTGCCAGCAGCTTAGGGGGGGTCGATGAAGCTTTCTTT | CASSLGGVDEAFF
TRBD1 | NA | TRBJ1-5 | TRBV28 | TGTGCCAGCACCCTTCTCTCGGGGACAGGGGTACATAGCAATCAGCCCCAGCATTTT | CASTLLSGTGVHSNQPQHF
NA | NA | TRBJ1-2 | TRBV6-5 | TGTGCCAGCAGCCCAGGGTTTACTAACTATGGCTACACCTTC | CASSPGFTNYGYTF
TRBD1 | NA | TRBJ1-2 | TRBV27 | TGTGCCAGCTCTCCGGGACAGAGAAGCTATGGCTACACCTTC | CASSPGQRSYGYTF
NA | NA | TRBJ2-7 | TRBV28 | TGTGCCAGCAGGTCGCCAGGGGCTGGCTACGAGCAGTACTTC | CASRSPGAGYEQYF